This T cell receptor (beta chain) was sequenced during a study of identical twins. In the case of this clonotype: Its antigen is unidentified.

Whole-study findings and limits: Among out-of-frame alpha sequences shared by twins, low generation probability occurred in excess. Zero-insertion analyses might be partly confounded by invariant T cells like MAIT and iNKT. The authors drew conclusions from cross-sectional statistical analysis rather than following the same donors.

The authors used template switching to add a universal primer site and gave cDNA unique molecular identifiers. Using its own MiXCR run on the 5' RACE reads, TCRdb lists one record per CDR3 protein. Of some 330,000 distinct CDR3 sequences listed, around 9.7% are singletons. The source of this sequence is a woman between 50 and 59 years old in good health. Sequenced material: naive T cells sorted from blood.

CDR3 protein: CASSLAHRAQPQHF. The CDR3 DNA sequence: TGTGCCAGCAGTTTAGCGCACAGGGCTCAGCCCCAGCATTTT. The chain couples TRBV12-3 or TRBV12-4 to TRBJ1-5; tentatively, D is TRBD1 (6 bases). Trimming pared 0 bases from V and 6 bases from J, leaving 9 bases between. CDR3 length equals 14 residues.